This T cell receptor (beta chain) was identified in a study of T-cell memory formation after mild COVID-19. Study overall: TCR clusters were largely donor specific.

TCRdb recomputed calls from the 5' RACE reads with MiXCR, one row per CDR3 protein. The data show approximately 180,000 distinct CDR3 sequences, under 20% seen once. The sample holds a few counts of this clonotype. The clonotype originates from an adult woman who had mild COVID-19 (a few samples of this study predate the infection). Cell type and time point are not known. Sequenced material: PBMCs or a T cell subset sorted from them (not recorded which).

CDR3 protein: CASSQDLRGQGDHNEQFF. For the CDR3, the DNA is TGCGCCAGCAGCCAAGATCTCAGGGGACAGGGGGACCACAATGAGCAGTTCTTC. The chain has TRBV4-3 and TRBJ2-1; 11 bases map to TRBD1. Germline lookup yields CDR1 LGHNA and CDR2 YSLEER. With V trimmed by 0 bases and J by 5 bases, 9 bases remained unmatched. CDR3 length: 18 residues.